These 3 T cell receptor beta chains share one sample of origin, sequenced in a study of T cell repertoires and HLA-DP antigens. Their cognate antigens are unknown. Profiling relied on immunoSEQ multiplex PCR, and the TCRdb table lists in-frame clones only, not all of them. The repertoire consists of about 89,000 clones, with around nine tenths occurring once and the leading ten covering about 1.7%. Sequencing was done on a sample of CD4+ T cells from PBMCs. These receptors were taken from a man aged 50 to 59 in good health and CMV-seronegative.

The V and J genes are TRBV28 and TRBJ1-2; D call uncertain. The CDR3 is made up of 13 amino acids. The germline V gene has CDR1 MDHEN and CDR2 SYDVKM. Trimming took 3 bases from V and 4 from J, leaving 9 bases between them. The CDR3 spells CASSFTGVYGYTF. In DNA form, the CDR3 reads TGTGCCAGCAGTTTCACCGGTGTCTATGGCTACACCTTC.

The genes are TRBV2 and TRBJ2-3, with 10 bases that match TRBD2. CDR3 length: 15 residues. CDR1 SNHLY and CDR2 FYNNEI come from the germline V gene. Trimming removed 6 bases from V and 6 bases from J; junction bases left unmatched: 9. CDR3 protein: CASRRLAGVSDTQYF. CDR3 bases: TGTGCCAGCAGGAGGCTAGCGGGAGTCTCCGATACGCAGTATTTT. Variable domain in full (rest from reference TRBV2 and TRBJ2-3): EPEVTQTPSHQVTQMGQEVILRCVPISNHLYFYWYRQILGQKVEFLVSFYNNEISEKSEIFDDQFSVERPDGSNFTLKIRSTKLEDSAMYFCASRRLAGVSDTQYFGPGTRLTVL.

The chain is built from TRBV19 and TRBJ2-2, with 7 nucleotides matching TRBD1. From germline, CDR1 is LNHDA and CDR2 SQIVND (reference sequence). The CDR3 contains 15 residues. Germline trimming cut 4 bases from V and 4 bases from J; bases unmatched to any gene: 6. For the CDR3, the DNA is TGTGCCAGTAGTAGCCGACAGGGTTTCACCGGGGAGCTGTTTTTT. Protein product: CASSSRQGFTGELFF.